This T cell receptor (beta chain) comes out of a study of cytomegalovirus exposure and HLA in healthy donors. Overall study context: Later, an analysis reported that the 95 to 150 validation repertoires had used the same platform as the 500 to 750 first-cohort repertoires.

The ends lost 2 bases at V and 8 bases at J; junction bases unmatched: 5. This CDR3 region has 13 residues. Per the germline V gene, CDR1 is GTSNPN and CDR2 is SVGIG (reference sequence). Whole-study results and caveats: Among the CMV-associated chains, three were confirmed in vitro as specific for CMV antigens.

The method was immunoSEQ multiplex PCR; TCRdb's version includes in-frame clones alone and lacks a portion of them. The sample consists of about 360,000 clones, more than 80% of them appearing once. Notes on this clone: What it binds is not known.

This TCR was recovered from a woman younger than 35 in good health and CMV-seronegative. What was sequenced was PBMCs. The gene calls are TRBV30 and TRBJ2-1; 8 bases agree with TRBD1. The chain's CDR3 is CAWSLAGGDEQFF. CDR3 in DNA: TGTGCCTGGAGTTTGGCAGGGGGCGATGAGCAGTTCTTC. The entire variable domain, with the rest obtained from reference TRBV30 and TRBJ2-1, is as follows: SQTIHQWPATLVQPVGSPLSLECTVEGTSNPNLYWYRQAAGRGLQLLFYSVGIGQISSEVPQNLSASRPQDRQFILSSKKLLLSDSGFYLCAWSLAGGDEQFFGPGTRLTVL.